This T cell receptor (beta chain) derives from a study of technical replicates of blood from a handful of donors. Clones were sequenced by immunoSEQ multiplex PCR, and TCRdb holds only the in-frame ones, with some missing. The sample lists some 12,000 clones, just under 95% occurring once. V lost 5 bases and J lost 9, with 15 bases in between. The CDR3 totals 13 residues. Looked up from germline, CDR1 is MDHEN and CDR2 is SYDVKM. The sample consisted of PBMCs. The rearrangement uses TRBV28 and TRBJ2-3, with D perhaps TRBD1 (7 bases). This sequence originates from a human donor in good health. The CDR3 sequence is CASSDRASETQYF. The CDR3 DNA reads as TGTGCCAGCAGTGACAGGGCTAGCGAAACGCAGTATTTT.